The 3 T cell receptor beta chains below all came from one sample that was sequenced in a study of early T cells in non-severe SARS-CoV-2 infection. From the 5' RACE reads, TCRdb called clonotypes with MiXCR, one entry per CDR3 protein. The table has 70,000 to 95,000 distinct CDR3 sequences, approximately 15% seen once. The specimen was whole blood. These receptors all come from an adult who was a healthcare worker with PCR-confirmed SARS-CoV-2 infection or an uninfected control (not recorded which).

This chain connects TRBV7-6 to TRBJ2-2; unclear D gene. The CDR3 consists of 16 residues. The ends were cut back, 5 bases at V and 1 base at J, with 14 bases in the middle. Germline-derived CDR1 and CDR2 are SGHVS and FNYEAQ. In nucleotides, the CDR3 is TGTGCCAGCAGCCCACCCACGGGCGGGAACACCGGGGAGCTGTTTTTT. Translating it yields CASSPPTGGNTGELFF. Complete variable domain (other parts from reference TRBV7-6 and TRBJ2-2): GAGVSQSPRYKVTKRGQDVALRCDPISGHVSLYWYRQALGQGPEFLTYFNYEAQQDKSGLPNDRFSAERPEGSISTLTIQRTEQRDSAMYRCASSPPTGGNTGELFFGEGSRLTVL.

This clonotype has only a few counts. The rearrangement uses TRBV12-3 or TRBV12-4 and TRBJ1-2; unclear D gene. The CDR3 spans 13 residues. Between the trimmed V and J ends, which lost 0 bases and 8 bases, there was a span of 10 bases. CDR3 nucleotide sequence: TGTGCCAGCAGTTTAGCCTCATTGGGGGGCTACACCTTC. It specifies CASSLASLGGYTF.

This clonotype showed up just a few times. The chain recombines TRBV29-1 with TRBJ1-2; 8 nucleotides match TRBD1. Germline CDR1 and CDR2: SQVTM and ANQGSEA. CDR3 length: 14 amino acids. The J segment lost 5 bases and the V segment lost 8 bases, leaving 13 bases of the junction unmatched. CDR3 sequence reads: CSLRKDREGYGYTF. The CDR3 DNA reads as TGCAGCCTTCGCAAGGACAGGGAGGGGTATGGCTACACCTTC.